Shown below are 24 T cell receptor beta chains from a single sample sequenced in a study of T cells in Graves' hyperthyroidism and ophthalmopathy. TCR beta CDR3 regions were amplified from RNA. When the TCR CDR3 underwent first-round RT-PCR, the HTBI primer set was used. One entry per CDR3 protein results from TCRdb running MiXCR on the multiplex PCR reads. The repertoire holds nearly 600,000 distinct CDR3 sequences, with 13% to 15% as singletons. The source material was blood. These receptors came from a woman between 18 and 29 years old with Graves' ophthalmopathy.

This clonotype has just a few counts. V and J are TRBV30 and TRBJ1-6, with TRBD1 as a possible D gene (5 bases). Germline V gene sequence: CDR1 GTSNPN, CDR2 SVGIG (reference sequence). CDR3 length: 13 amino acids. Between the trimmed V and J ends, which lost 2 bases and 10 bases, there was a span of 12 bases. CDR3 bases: TGTGCCTGGAGTCAGGGAAGGGACTCACCCCTCCACTTT. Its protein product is CAWSQGRDSPLHF.

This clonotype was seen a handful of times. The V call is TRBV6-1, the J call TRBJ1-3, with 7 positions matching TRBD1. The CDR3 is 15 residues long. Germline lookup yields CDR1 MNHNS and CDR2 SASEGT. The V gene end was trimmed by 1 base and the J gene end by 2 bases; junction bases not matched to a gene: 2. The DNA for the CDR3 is TGTGCCAGCAGTGAAGAGACAGGGACTGGAAACACCATATATTTT. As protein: CASSEETGTGNTIYF.

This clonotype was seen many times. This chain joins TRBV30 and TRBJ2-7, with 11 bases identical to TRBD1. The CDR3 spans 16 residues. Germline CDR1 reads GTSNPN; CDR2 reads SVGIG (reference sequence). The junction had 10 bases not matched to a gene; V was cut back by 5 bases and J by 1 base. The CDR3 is CAWRTVGTGGSYEQYF. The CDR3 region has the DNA TGTGCCTGGCGAACCGTGGGGACAGGGGGTTCCTACGAGCAGTACTTC.

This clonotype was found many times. CDR3 loop: CASIGLAVEGDTQYF. The CDR3 nucleotides read TGTGCCAGCATCGGACTAGCGGTCGAAGGGGATACGCAGTATTTT. V gene TRBV3-1 combines with J gene TRBJ2-3, with TRBD2 identical over 10 bases. Germline V gene data show CDR1 as LGHDT and CDR2 as YNNKEL (reference sequence). The CDR3 spans 15 residues. J was trimmed by 6 bases and V by 7 bases; bases with no gene match: 10.

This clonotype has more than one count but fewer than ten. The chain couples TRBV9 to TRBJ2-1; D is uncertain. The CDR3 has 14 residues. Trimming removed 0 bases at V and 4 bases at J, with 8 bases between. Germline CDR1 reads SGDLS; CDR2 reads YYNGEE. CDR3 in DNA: TGTGCCAGCAGCGTAGAGGGAAGATACAATGAGCAGTTCTTC. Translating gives CASSVEGRYNEQFF.

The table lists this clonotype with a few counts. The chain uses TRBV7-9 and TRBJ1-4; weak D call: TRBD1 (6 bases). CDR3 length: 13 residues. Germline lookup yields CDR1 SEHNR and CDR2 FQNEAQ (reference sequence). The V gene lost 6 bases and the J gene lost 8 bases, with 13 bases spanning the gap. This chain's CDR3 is CASRNGGSEKLFF. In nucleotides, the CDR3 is TGTGCCAGCAGGAACGGGGGCTCGGAAAAACTGTTTTTT.

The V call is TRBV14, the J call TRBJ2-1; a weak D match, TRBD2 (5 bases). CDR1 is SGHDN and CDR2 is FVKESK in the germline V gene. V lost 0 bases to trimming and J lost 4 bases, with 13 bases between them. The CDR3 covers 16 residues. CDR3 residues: CASSQDRRTGYNEQFF. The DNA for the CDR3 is TGTGCCAGCAGCCAAGATCGTCGGACTGGGTACAATGAGCAGTTCTTC.

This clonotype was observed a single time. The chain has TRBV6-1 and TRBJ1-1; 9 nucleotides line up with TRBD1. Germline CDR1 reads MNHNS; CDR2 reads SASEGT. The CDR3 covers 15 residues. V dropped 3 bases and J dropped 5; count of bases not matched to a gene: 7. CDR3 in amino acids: CASSDTGTGQTEAFF. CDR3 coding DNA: TGTGCCAGCAGTGACACCGGGACAGGGCAAACTGAAGCTTTCTTT.

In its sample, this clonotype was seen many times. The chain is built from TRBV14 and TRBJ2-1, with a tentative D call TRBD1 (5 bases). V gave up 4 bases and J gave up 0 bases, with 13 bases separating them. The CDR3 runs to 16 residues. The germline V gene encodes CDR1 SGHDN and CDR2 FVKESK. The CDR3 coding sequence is TGTGCCAGCAGCCGTAGGGGCTCCAGCTCCTACAATGAGCAGTTCTTC. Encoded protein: CASSRRGSSSYNEQFF.

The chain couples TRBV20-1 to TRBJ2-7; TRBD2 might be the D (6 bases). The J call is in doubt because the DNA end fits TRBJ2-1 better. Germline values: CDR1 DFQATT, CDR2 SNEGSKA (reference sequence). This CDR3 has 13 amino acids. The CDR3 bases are TGCAGTGCCGAAGATACTAGCTCCTACGAGCAGTTCTTC. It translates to CSAEDTSSYEQFF.

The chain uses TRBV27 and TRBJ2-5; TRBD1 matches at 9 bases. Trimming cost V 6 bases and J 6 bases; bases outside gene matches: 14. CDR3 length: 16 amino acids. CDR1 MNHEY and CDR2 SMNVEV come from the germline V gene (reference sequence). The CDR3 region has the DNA TGTGCCAGCAGGAGTTTAGATGGGGACAGGGAACAGACCCAGTACTTC. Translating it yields CASRSLDGDREQTQYF.

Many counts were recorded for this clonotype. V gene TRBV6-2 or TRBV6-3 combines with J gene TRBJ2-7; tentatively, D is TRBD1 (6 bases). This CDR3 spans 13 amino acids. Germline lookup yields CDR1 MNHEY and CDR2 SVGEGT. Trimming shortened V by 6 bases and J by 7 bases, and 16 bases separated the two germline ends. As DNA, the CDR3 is TGTGCCAGCAGCCAACCAGGGGACCGGGAGCAGTACTTC. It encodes CASSQPGDREQYF.

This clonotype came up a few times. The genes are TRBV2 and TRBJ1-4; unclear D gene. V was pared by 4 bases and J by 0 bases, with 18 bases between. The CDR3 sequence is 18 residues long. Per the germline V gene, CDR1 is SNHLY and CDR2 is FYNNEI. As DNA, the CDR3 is TGTGCCAGCAGTGTCAACCTTTTGGGGAAAGCAACTAATGAAAAACTGTTTTTT. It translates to CASSVNLLGKATNEKLFF.

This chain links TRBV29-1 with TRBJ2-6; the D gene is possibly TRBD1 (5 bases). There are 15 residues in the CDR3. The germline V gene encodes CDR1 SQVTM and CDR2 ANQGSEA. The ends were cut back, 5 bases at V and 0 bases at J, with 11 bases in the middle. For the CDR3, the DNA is TGCAGCGTTAGACAGCCCCACTCTGGGGCCAACGTCCTGACTTTC. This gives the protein CSVRQPHSGANVLTF.

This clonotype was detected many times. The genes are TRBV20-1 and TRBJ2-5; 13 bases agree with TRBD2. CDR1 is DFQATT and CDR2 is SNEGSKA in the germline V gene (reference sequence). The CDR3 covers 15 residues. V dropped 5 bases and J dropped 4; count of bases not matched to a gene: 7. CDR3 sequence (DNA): TGCAGTGCTGGAAGACTAGCGGGAGGAGGAGAGACCCAGTACTTC. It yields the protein CSAGRLAGGGETQYF.

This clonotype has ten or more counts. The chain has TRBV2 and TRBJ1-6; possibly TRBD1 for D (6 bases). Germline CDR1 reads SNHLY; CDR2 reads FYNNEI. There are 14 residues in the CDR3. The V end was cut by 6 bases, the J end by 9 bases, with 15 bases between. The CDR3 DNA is TGTGCCAGCAGAATACAGGGAGCGGGTTCACCCCTCCACTTT. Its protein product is CASRIQGAGSPLHF.

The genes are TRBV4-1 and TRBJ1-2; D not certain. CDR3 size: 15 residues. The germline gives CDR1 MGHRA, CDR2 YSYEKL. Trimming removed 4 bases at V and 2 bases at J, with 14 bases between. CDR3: CASSPFPTANYGYTF. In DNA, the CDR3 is TGCGCCAGCAGCCCTTTCCCCACAGCAAACTATGGCTACACCTTC.

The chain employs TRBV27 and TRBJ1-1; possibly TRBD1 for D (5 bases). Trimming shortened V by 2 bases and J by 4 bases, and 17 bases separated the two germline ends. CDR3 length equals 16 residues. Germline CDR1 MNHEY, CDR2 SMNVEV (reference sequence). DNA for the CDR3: TGTGCCAGCAGTTTAGGGCTATACAGGCGCGGCACTGAAGCTTTCTTT. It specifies CASSLGLYRRGTEAFF.

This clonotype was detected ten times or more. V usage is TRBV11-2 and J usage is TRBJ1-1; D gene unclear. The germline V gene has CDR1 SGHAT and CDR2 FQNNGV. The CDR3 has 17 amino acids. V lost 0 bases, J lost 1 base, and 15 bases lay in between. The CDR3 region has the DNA TGTGCCAGCAGCTTAGAGGTCTTGGACCGATCGAACACTGAAGCTTTCTTT. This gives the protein CASSLEVLDRSNTEAFF.

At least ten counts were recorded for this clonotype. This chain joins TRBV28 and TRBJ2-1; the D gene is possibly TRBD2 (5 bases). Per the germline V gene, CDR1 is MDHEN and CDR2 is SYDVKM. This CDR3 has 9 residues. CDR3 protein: CVAGDEQFF. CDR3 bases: TGTGTTGCGGGCGATGAGCAGTTCTTC.

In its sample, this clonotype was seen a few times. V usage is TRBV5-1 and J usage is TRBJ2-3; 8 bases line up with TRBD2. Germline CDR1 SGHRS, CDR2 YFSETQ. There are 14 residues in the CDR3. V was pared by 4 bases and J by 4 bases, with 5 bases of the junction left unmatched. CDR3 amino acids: CASSPGLVADTQYF. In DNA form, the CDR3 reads TGCGCCAGCAGCCCGGGACTAGTAGCAGATACGCAGTATTTT.

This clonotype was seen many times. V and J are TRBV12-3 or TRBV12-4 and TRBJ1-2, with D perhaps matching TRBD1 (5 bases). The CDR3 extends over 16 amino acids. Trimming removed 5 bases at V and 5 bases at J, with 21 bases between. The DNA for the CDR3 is TGTGCCAGCAGTACCGGGACTAGGGCCCGCGGGTATGGCTACACCTTC. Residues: CASSTGTRARGYGYTF.

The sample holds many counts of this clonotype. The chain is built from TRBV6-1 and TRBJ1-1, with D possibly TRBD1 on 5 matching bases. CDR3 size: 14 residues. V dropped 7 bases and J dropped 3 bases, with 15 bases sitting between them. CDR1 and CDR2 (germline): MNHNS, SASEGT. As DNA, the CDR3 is TGTGCCAGCACTCTCCGGGGGGGGGACACTGAAGCTTTCTTT. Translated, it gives CASTLRGGDTEAFF.

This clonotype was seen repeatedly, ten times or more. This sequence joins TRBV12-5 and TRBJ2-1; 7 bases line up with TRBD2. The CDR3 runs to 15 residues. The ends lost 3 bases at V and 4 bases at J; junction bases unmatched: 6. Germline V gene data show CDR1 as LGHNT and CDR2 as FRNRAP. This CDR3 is CASGFGLGLYNEQFF. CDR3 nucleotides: TGTGCTAGTGGTTTCGGACTAGGTCTATACAATGAGCAGTTCTTC.